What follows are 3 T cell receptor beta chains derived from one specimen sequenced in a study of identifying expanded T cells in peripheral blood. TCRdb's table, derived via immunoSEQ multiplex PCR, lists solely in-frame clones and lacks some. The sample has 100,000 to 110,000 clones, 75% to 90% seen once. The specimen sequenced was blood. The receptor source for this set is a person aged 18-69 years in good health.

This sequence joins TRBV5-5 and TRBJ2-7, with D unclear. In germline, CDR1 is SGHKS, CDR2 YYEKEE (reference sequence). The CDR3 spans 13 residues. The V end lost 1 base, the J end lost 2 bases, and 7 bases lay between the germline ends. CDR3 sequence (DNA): TGTGCCAGCAGCTTGACAGAAACCTACGAGCAGTACTTC. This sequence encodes CASSLTETYEQYF.

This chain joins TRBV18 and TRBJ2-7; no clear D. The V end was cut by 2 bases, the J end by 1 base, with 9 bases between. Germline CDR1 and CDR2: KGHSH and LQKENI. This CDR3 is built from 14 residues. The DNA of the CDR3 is TGTGCCAGCTCACCAAGGGAAGGTTCCTACGAGCAGTACTTC. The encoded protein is CASSPREGSYEQYF.

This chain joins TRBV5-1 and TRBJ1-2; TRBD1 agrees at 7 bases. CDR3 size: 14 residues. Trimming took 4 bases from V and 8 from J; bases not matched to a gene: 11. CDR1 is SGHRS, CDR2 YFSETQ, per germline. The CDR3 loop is CASSMRQGGAGYTF. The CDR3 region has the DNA TGCGCCAGCAGCATGAGACAGGGTGGCGCGGGCTACACCTTC.